This T cell receptor (beta chain) was recovered during a study of cytomegalovirus exposure and HLA in healthy donors. Study observations and caveats: Rarity marked most TCR sequences, yet some public TCRs occurred in many donors. Later analysis identified several of the most significant clusters that appeared linked to common viral pathogens.

Regarding this clone: Its specificity is not known.

Primers for the PCR totalled 60 Vbeta and 13 Jbeta. Authors' analysis steps: About 88 million unique TCR beta chains, roughly 11 million of them shared, were counted by a later analysis. The method was immunoSEQ multiplex PCR; TCRdb's version includes in-frame clones alone and lacks a portion of them. V, J and clone size reflect that table, while D and trimming were determined from the DNA. The sample consists of 95,000 to 150,000 clones, around 80% of them appearing once. CDR1 and CDR2 (germline): SGHAT, FQDESV (reference sequence). V gave up 4 bases and J gave up 8 bases; unmatched junction bases: 5. There are 14 residues in the CDR3.

Sequenced sample: PBMCs. The sequence was obtained from a woman aged 55-70 years in good health and CMV-seropositive. This chain uses TRBV11-1 with TRBJ2-1; 10 bases agree with TRBD2. The CDR3 sequence: CASSSGTSVYEQFF. As DNA, the CDR3 is TGTGCCAGCAGCTCGGGGACTAGCGTTTATGAGCAGTTCTTC.